This T cell receptor (beta chain) was recorded in a study of radiotherapy plus CTLA-4 blockade in lung cancer. This CDR3 has 16 residues. J gave up 2 bases and V 5 bases, and 7 bases lay outside the gene matches. The germline V gene encodes CDR1 SQVTM and CDR2 ANQGSEA. Overall study findings and caveats: Blood TCR clones of tumor origin expanded after radiotherapy plus ipilimumab.

TCRdb's copy holds only in-frame clones and misses some; the assay was immunoSEQ multiplex PCR. Of around 82,000 clones detected, 84% appear once; the ten largest clones hold roughly 0.87%. Notes on this clone: Its antigen is not known.

The input for sequencing was peripheral blood, taken from a patient treated with radiotherapy plus ipilimumab. The chain links TRBV29-1 to TRBJ2-3; 13 nucleotides align to TRBD2. The source is a human donor with non-small cell lung cancer who had stable disease on radiotherapy plus ipilimumab. CDR3 DNA: TGCAGCGTTACTAGCGGGAGGGCCCTCCACACAGATACGCAGTATTTT. It specifies CSVTSGRALHTDTQYF.